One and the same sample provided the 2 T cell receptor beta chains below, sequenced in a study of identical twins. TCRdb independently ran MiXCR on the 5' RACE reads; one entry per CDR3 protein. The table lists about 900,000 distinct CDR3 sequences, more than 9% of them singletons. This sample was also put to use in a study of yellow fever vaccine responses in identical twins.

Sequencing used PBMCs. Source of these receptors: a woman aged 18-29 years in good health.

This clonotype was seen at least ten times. In DNA, the CDR3 is TGTGCCAGCAGCCGGACAGGGTTCGGCAATCAGCCCCAGCATTTT. Its translation: CASSRTGFGNQPQHF. The rearrangement uses TRBV3-1 and TRBJ1-5; 8 bases line up with TRBD1. CDR3 length: 15 amino acids. Germline V gene sequence: CDR1 LGHDT, CDR2 YNNKEL (reference sequence). V trimming: 4 bases; J trimming: 2 bases; junction bases outside the gene matches: 4.

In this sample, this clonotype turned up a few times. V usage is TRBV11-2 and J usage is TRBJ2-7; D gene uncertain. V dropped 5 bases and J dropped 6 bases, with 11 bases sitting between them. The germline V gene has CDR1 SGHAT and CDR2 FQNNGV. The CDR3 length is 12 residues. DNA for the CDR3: TGTGCCAGCAGCCCCACGGTTCCCGAGCAGTACTTC. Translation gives CASSPTVPEQYF.